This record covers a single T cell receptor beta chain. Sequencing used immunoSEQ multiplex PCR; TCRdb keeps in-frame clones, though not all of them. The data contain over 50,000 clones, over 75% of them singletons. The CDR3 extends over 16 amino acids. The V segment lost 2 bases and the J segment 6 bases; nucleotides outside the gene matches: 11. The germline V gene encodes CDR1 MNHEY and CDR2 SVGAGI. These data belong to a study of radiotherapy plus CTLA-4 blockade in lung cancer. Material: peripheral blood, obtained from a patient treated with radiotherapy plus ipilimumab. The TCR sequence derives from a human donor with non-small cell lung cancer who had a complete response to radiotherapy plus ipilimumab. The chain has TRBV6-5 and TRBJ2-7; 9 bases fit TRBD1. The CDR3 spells CASSYRLTGGAVEQYF. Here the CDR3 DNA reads TGTGCCAGCAGTTACCGCCTAACAGGGGGCGCTGTCGAGCAGTACTTC.